These 26 T cell receptor beta chains came from one sample sequenced in a study of OX40 agonist ivuxolimab in advanced cancers. TCRdb's copy holds only in-frame clones and misses some; the assay was immunoSEQ multiplex PCR. The repertoire holds tens of thousands of clones, with around 87% as singletons. The specimen comprised CD4+ or CD8+ T cells sorted from blood, sampled in a trial of the OX40 agonist ivuxolimab. These receptors were taken from an adult with an advanced solid tumor such as melanoma, head and neck, liver or kidney cancer.

The rearrangement uses TRBV9 and TRBJ2-7, with TRBD2 identical over 12 bases. V was clipped by 4 bases and J by 6 bases; unmatched bases: 2. Germline loops: CDR1 SGDLS, CDR2 YYNGEE. This CDR3 region has 13 residues. The CDR3 nucleotides read TGTGCCAGCAGCCCGGGACTAGCGGGCGAGCAGTACTTC. Protein product: CASSPGLAGEQYF.

The rearrangement links TRBV5-1 to TRBJ1-4; 11 positions agree with TRBD1. V was clipped by 7 bases and J by 6 bases; unmatched bases: 8. The CDR3 contains 15 residues. Germline V CDR1 and CDR2: SGHRS, YFSETQ. The chain's CDR3 is CASLGGQGEDEKLFF. In DNA form, the CDR3 reads TGCGCCAGCTTGGGGGGACAGGGGGAGGATGAAAAACTGTTTTTT.

This chain links TRBV29-1 with TRBJ2-5, with D maybe TRBD2 (6 bases). Trimming took off 3 bases at V and 4 bases at J, with 18 bases between the two ends. The CDR3 sequence is 15 residues long. The germline V gene encodes CDR1 SQVTM and CDR2 ANQGSEA. CDR3: CSVDAWLAPRETQYF. CDR3 nucleotides: TGCAGCGTTGATGCCTGGCTAGCGCCACGAGAGACCCAGTACTTC. The whole variable domain, remainder taken from reference TRBV29-1 and TRBJ2-5, is SAVISQKPSRDICQRGTSLTIQCQVDSQVTMMFWYRQQPGQSLTLIATANQGSEATYESGFVIDKFPISRPNLTFSTLTVSNMSPEDSSIYLCSVDAWLAPRETQYFGPGTRLLVL.

The chain joins TRBV28 to TRBJ2-7; D perhaps matches TRBD2 (5 bases). In germline, CDR1 is MDHEN, CDR2 SYDVKM. V was clipped by 2 bases and J by 4 bases, with 15 bases between them. The CDR3 spans 15 residues. CDR3 coding DNA: TGTGCCAGCAGTTTAGCAGAGACCAAGCGGTACGAGCAGTACTTC. The encoded protein is CASSLAETKRYEQYF. Supplemented by reference TRBV28 and TRBJ2-7, the full variable domain reads DVKVTQSSRYLVKRTGEKVFLECVQDMDHENMFWYRQDPGLGLRLIYFSYDVKMKEKGDIPEGYSVSREKKERFSLILESASTNQTSMYLCASSLAETKRYEQYFGPGTRLTVT.

This clone was counted once. The rearrangement uses TRBV29-1 and TRBJ1-6; 7 nucleotides match TRBD1. This CDR3 contains 13 residues. The trim removed 5 bases at V and 10 bases at J, leaving 8 bases unmatched. Germline values: CDR1 SQVTM, CDR2 ANQGSEA. The DNA of the CDR3 is TGCAGCGTTCGACAGGGTCCTTCATCACCCCTCCACTTT. It encodes CSVRQGPSSPLHF. Looking up the rest from reference TRBV29-1 and TRBJ1-6 gives the full variable domain: SAVISQKPSRDICQRGTSLTIQCQVDSQVTMMFWYRQQPGQSLTLIATANQGSEATYESGFVIDKFPISRPNLTFSTLTVSNMSPEDSSIYLCSVRQGPSSPLHFGNGTRLTVT.

This clone came up once. J is TRBJ1-5 and V is TRBV19; 10 positions match TRBD1. Germline CDR1 reads LNHDA; CDR2 reads SQIVND (reference sequence). This CDR3 is built from 16 residues. Here the CDR3 DNA reads TGTGCAAGTTCCGACAGGGGGCCTGAGGGCAATCAGCCCCAGCATTTT. Amino acid sequence: CASSDRGPEGNQPQHF. The full variable domain, rest sourced from reference TRBV19 and TRBJ1-5, is DGGITQSPKYLFRKEGQNVTLSCEQNLNHDAMYWYRQDPGQGLRLIYYSQIVNDFQKGDIAEGYSVSREKKESFPLTVTSAQKNPTAFYLCASSDRGPEGNQPQHFGDGTRLSIL.

The chain has TRBV2 and TRBJ2-5; TRBD2 matches at 8 bases. The CDR3 is 13 residues long. Germline assignment: CDR1 SNHLY and CDR2 FYNNEI. Unmatched junction bases numbered 4, after V lost 6 bases and J lost 4 bases. In DNA form, the CDR3 reads TGTGCCAGCAGCGGGGCGGGAGGAGAGACCCAGTACTTC. Encoded protein: CASSGAGGETQYF. Based on the CDR3 plus reference TRBV2 and TRBJ2-5, the full variable domain is EPEVTQTPSHQVTQMGQEVILRCVPISNHLYFYWYRQILGQKVEFLVSFYNNEISEKSEIFDDQFSVERPDGSNFTLKIRSTKLEDSAMYFCASSGAGGETQYFGPGTRLLVL.

The genes are TRBV5-1 and TRBJ2-1, with D maybe TRBD2 (6 bases). The CDR3 is 14 residues long. The V end was cut by 6 bases, the J end by 4 bases, with 14 bases between. Germline CDR1 is SGHRS and CDR2 is YFSETQ. CDR3 sequence reads: CASNPRGLYNEQFF. The CDR3 region has the DNA TGCGCCAGCAACCCGCGGGGTCTGTACAATGAGCAGTTCTTC.

DNA for the CDR3: TGTGCCAGTATGCGGGTCACTGAAGCTTTCTTT. Translating it yields CASMRVTEAFF. V usage is TRBV28 and J usage is TRBJ1-1; D remains unclear. The V and J ends lost 9 bases and 4 bases respectively, with 9 bases between them. Germline-derived CDR1 and CDR2 are MDHEN and SYDVKM. This CDR3 is built from 11 residues.

The chain is built from TRBV27 and TRBJ2-5; D assignment may be TRBD1 or TRBD2 (5 bases each). The CDR3 is 13 amino acids. Germline CDR1 reads MNHEY; CDR2 reads SMNVEV (reference sequence). V was trimmed by 5 bases and J by 8 bases, leaving 15 bases between them. The CDR3 loop reads CASSVRDGLTQYF. DNA of the CDR3: TGTGCCAGCAGTGTACGGGACGGGCTCACCCAGTACTTC.

In regard to this clone: One end of the junction varies from germline; a read error may be responsible. The chain recombines TRBV28 with TRBJ2-7; 9 nucleotides align to TRBD2. The CDR3 is 14 amino acids. CDR1 and CDR2 (germline): MDHEN, SYDVKM. The CDR3 loop is CASTLAGAIYEQYF. The CDR3 coding sequence is TGTGCCAGCACTTTAGCGGGAGCTATTTACGAGCAGTACTTC.

The chain carries TRBV29-1 and TRBJ2-1; TRBD2 agrees at 9 bases. CDR3 length: 14 amino acids. Per germline, CDR1 SQVTM and CDR2 ANQGSEA. V was pared by 6 bases and J by 3 bases, with 6 bases of the junction left unmatched. CDR3 amino acids: CSVETSGVYNEQFF. In DNA form, the CDR3 reads TGCAGCGTGGAGACTAGCGGAGTCTACAATGAGCAGTTCTTC.

The CDR3 protein is CASSTQGRTGELFF. As DNA, the CDR3 is TGTGCCAGTAGTACCCAGGGACGCACCGGGGAGCTGTTTTTT. The chain is built from TRBV19 and TRBJ2-2; D is tentatively TRBD1 or TRBD2 (5 bases each). The germline V gene has CDR1 LNHDA and CDR2 SQIVND (reference sequence). The CDR3 sequence is 14 residues long. Trimming removed 4 bases at V and 4 bases at J, with 10 bases between.

This clone was counted once. CDR3 residues: CASRFVPNTEAFF. The CDR3 bases are TGTGCCAGCAGATTTGTCCCGAACACTGAAGCTTTCTTT. The chain carries TRBV5-4 and TRBJ1-1; D is ambiguous. CDR3 length equals 13 residues. V was clipped by 5 bases and J by 1 base, with 9 bases between them. CDR1 is SGHNT and CDR2 is YYREEE in the germline V gene (reference sequence).

The chain combines TRBV15 with TRBJ2-1, with 9 nucleotides matching TRBD2. Germline V gives CDR1 LNHNV, CDR2 YYDKDF (reference sequence). With 4 bases clipped from V and 6 bases from J, the junction kept 7 bases outside the gene matches. The CDR3 contains 15 residues. The CDR3, as DNA: TGTGCCACCAGCATAACCGGGACTAGCTCCAATGAGCAGTTCTTC. Translating gives CATSITGTSSNEQFF.

CDR3 coding DNA: TGTGCCAGCAGTGAACAGGGGGCTAATGAGAAGACCCAGTACTTC. It yields the protein CASSEQGANEKTQYF. This chain joins TRBV28 and TRBJ2-5; 9 bases align to TRBD1. This CDR3 is built from 15 residues. Germline V gene sequence: CDR1 MDHEN, CDR2 SYDVKM. V lost 5 bases to trimming and J lost 6 bases; unmatched junction nucleotides: 10. The entire variable domain, with the rest obtained from reference TRBV28 and TRBJ2-5, is as follows: DVKVTQSSRYLVKRTGEKVFLECVQDMDHENMFWYRQDPGLGLRLIYFSYDVKMKEKGDIPEGYSVSREKKERFSLILESASTNQTSMYLCASSEQGANEKTQYFGPGTRLLVL.

This clone has a single count. The V call is TRBV2, the J call TRBJ2-3, with 8 bases aligning to TRBD2. Losses at the gene ends were 5 bases for V and 10 bases for J; bases not matched to a gene: 8. CDR3 length: 13 residues. CDR1 SNHLY and CDR2 FYNNEI come from the germline V gene. Here the CDR3 reads CASSYMREVAQYF. In DNA form, the CDR3 reads TGTGCCAGCAGTTATATGCGGGAGGTGGCGCAGTATTTT.

V gene TRBV29-1 combines with J gene TRBJ1-2, with D hard to call. This CDR3 spans 11 amino acids. CDR1 is SQVTM and CDR2 is ANQGSEA in the germline V gene. With 4 bases removed from V and 6 bases from J, the gap between germline ends came to 9 bases. The CDR3 protein is CSVADGDGYTF. The CDR3 DNA follows: TGCAGCGTTGCGGACGGGGATGGCTACACCTTC. The full variable domain, its missing parts supplied by reference TRBV29-1 and TRBJ1-2, is SAVISQKPSRDICQRGTSLTIQCQVDSQVTMMFWYRQQPGQSLTLIATANQGSEATYESGFVIDKFPISRPNLTFSTLTVSNMSPEDSSIYLCSVADGDGYTFGSGTRLTVV.

The rearrangement links TRBV19 to TRBJ1-1, with D uncertain. This CDR3 spans 14 amino acids. Germline CDR1 and CDR2: LNHDA and SQIVND (reference sequence). V was clipped by 6 bases and J by 4 bases, with 15 bases between them. In nucleotides, the CDR3 is TGTGCCAGTAGAGTTAAAGATGGGAGCACTGAAGCTTTCTTT. It encodes CASRVKDGSTEAFF.

The chain recombines TRBV7-2 with TRBJ2-1; D call uncertain. V was pared by 0 bases and J by 9 bases, with 3 bases between. CDR3 length: 11 residues. CDR1 is SGHTA, CDR2 FQGNSA, per germline. The CDR3 reads CASSLAGEQFF. CDR3 coding DNA: TGTGCCAGCAGCTTAGCCGGTGAGCAGTTCTTC.

The rearrangement uses TRBV30 and TRBJ2-6; 13 bases line up with TRBD2. The CDR3 has 18 residues. Trimming removed 4 bases from V and 4 bases from J; junction bases left unmatched: 10. Germline V gene sequence: CDR1 GTSNPN, CDR2 SVGIG (reference sequence). CDR3 loop: CAWTLGTSGTYGANVLTF. The CDR3 bases are TGTGCCTGGACCTTGGGGACTAGCGGGACTTACGGGGCCAACGTCCTGACTTTC.

The chain joins TRBV4-1 to TRBJ2-5; the D is unclear. The CDR3 is made up of 14 amino acids. Trimming took 2 bases from V and 5 from J, leaving 12 bases between them. The germline CDR1 and CDR2 sequences are MGHRA and YSYEKL. This CDR3 reads CASSQILVSETQYF. The CDR3 bases are TGCGCCAGCAGCCAAATCTTAGTGTCGGAGACCCAGTACTTC.

The chain combines TRBV25-1 with TRBJ1-5; possibly TRBD1 for D (5 bases). CDR3 length: 14 residues. Between the trimmed V and J ends, which lost 4 bases and 3 bases, there was a span of 10 bases. Germline V lookup: CDR1 MGHDK, CDR2 SYGVNS. For the CDR3, the DNA is TGTGCCAGCAGTGCCACAGGTTCCAATCAGCCCCAGCATTTT. It codes for CASSATGSNQPQHF.

This clone is a singleton in its sample. The chain has TRBV5-4 and TRBJ2-3; D is unresolved. The CDR3 runs to 15 residues. The V gene lost 0 bases and the J gene lost 2 bases, with 10 bases spanning the gap. Germline loops: CDR1 SGHNT, CDR2 YYREEE (reference sequence). The CDR3 loop is CASSLAPTSTDTQYF. For the CDR3, the DNA is TGTGCCAGCAGCTTGGCGCCCACGTCCACAGATACGCAGTATTTT.

The CDR3 spells CASSLFAFEPAGFFF. The CDR3 DNA follows: TGTGCCAGCAGCTTATTTGCATTTGAGCCGGCAGGGTTTTTCTTC. This rearrangement joins TRBV7-2 to TRBJ2-1; the D gene is possibly TRBD1 (5 bases). Per germline, CDR1 SGHTA and CDR2 FQGNSA. This CDR3 has 15 amino acids. V was shortened by 2 bases and J by 16 bases, with 24 bases between the two germline ends. The full variable domain, its missing parts supplied by reference TRBV7-2 and TRBJ2-1, is GAGVSQSPSNKVTEKGKDVELRCDPISGHTALYWYRQSLGQGLEFLIYFQGNSAPDKSGLPSDRFSAERTGGSVSTLTIQRTQQEDSAVYLCASSLFAFEPAGFFFGPGTRLTVL.

The chain carries TRBV9 and TRBJ2-5, with 8 bases matching TRBD2. The J call is doubtful: the DNA matches TRBJ2-7 better. Germline V gene sequence: CDR1 SGDLS, CDR2 YYNGEE. CDR3 length equals 14 residues. CDR3 coding DNA: TGTGCCAGCAGCGTGGACGGGAGGGTCCACGAGCAGTACTTC. Its translation: CASSVDGRVHEQYF.